This TCR beta chain emerged from a study of blood T cells in healthy people across ages. A second PCR of 7 to 11 cycles used a sample-barcoded 5' primer and a J-beta primer mix. TCRdb independently ran MiXCR on the 5' RACE reads; one entry per CDR3 protein. Among fewer than 650,000 distinct CDR3 sequences listed, about 29% were seen once. This clonotype has only a few counts. Trimming left V 5 bases short and J 0 bases short, with 23 bases between. The V gene's germline CDR1 is LNHDA and CDR2 SQIVND (reference sequence). This CDR3 is 19 amino acids long. The data were also submitted as part of a second study, on T cells of mothers and their children. That work states: Study donors consisted of a few healthy Caucasian mothers and their six children.

This chain connects TRBV19 to TRBJ2-4; weak D call: TRBD1 (6 bases). This sequence was found in a boy aged 2 to 9 in good health. The sample consisted of blood. The CDR3, as DNA: TGTGCCAGTAGTCGCGGCATAATTAGGACAGTCGTAGCCAAAAACATTCAGTACTTC. It is translated as CASSRGIIRTVVAKNIQYF.